This record covers a single T cell receptor (beta chain). The sample belongs to a study of blood T cell repertoires in COVID-19. As handled by the study authors: Reference gene primer amplification in the assay estimated nucleated cell counts. Sequenced by immunoSEQ multiplex PCR; TCRdb stores in-frame clones only, minus some. The DNA was the basis for D and trimming; V, J and clone size are from that table. Of about 160,000 clones in the sample, 85% to 95% are singletons; the top ten hold roughly 5%. The CDR3 runs to 13 residues. Trimming shortened V by 4 bases and J by 6 bases, and 13 bases separated the two germline ends. CDR1 is SNHLY, CDR2 FYNNEI, per germline.

The sequence came from a woman aged 45-60 years with acute or convalescent COVID-19. The sequenced sample consisted of peripheral blood. V usage is TRBV2 and J usage is TRBJ2-7; tentatively, D is TRBD2 (5 bases). The CDR3 DNA reads as TGTGCCAGCAGTGCGGTTAGGGCGGGCGAGCAGTACTTC. Encoded protein: CASSAVRAGEQYF.